Described below is a single TCR beta chain sequence and its context. Its specificity is not known. TCRB sequencing was done at Survey resolution level. The protocol was immunoSEQ multiplex PCR, while the TCRdb copy is restricted to in-frame clones and leaves out a portion. The table shows around 10,000 clones, with 70% to 90% occurring only once. The data belong to a study of follicular helper T cells after annual influenza vaccination. The wider study: Blood was drawn on days 0, 7 and 28 after vaccination. Regarding the study as a whole: Day 7 ICOS+CD38+ clones later appeared mostly in ICOS-CD38- cTfh.

As to time point: 2015-2016 season, pre-vaccination. CDR1 and CDR2 (germline): SGHTA, FQGNSA. The germline V and J ends were trimmed by 5 bases and 6 bases, with 19 bases remaining between them. CDR3 length equals 15 residues. The specimen comprised CXCR5+ CD38- circulating T follicular helper cells from blood, sampled on the day of influenza vaccination. Regarding subset: circulating Tfh, non-naive CD4+CXCR5+PD-1+ (ICOS+CD38+ or ICOS-CD38-). This TCR derives from an adult who received the influenza vaccine. V gene TRBV7-2 combines with J gene TRBJ1-1; D is perhaps TRBD1 (6 bases). The CDR3 DNA reads as TGTGCCAGCAGCCCGTGGGCAGGGGAGATCGCTGAAGCTTTCTTT. This gives the protein CASSPWAGEIAEAFF.